These T cell receptor beta chains were read from a single sample in a study of cytomegalovirus exposure and HLA in healthy donors. Profiled with immunoSEQ multiplex PCR; TCRdb holds only in-frame clones, not every one. Here the sample spans approximately 100,000 clones, more than 75% being singletons. The sample was PBMCs. These receptor sequences come from a woman between 35 and 50 years old in good health and CMV-seronegative. Both conserved end residues are part of each CDR3. The D gene is left open where the match is weak. Clone size appears in some rows only: once, few, many, or a class for an expanded clone.

V gene	CDR3 length	D gene	clone size	J gene	CDR3 DNA	CDR3 protein
TRBV6-4	18	TRBD2	.	TRBJ2-2	TGTGCCAGCAGTGACCACGGGACTAGCGGGGGAAACACCGGGGAGCTGTTTTTT	CASSDHGTSGGNTGELFF
TRBV7-8	15	TRBD1	once	TRBJ1-2	TGTGCCAGCAGCTCTATTCCCGGGACAGGGGAGGGCTACACCTTC	CASSSIPGTGEGYTF
TRBV5-6	16	TRBD1	few	TRBJ2-7	TGTGCCAGCAGCTTGGCCGTATGGACAGGGGGCCACGAGCAGTACTTC	CASSLAVWTGGHEQYF
TRBV28	12	.	.	TRBJ1-1	TGTGCCAGCAGTTCCTTCGGGAGGGGAGCTTTCTTT	CASSSFGRGAFF
TRBV7-9	15	TRBD2	.	TRBJ2-1	TGTGCCAGCAGTGTACCGGGACTAGCCCTCAATGAGCAGTTCTTC	CASSVPGLALNEQFF
TRBV21-1	19	.	.	TRBJ2-1	TGTGCCAGCAGCAAGATTAGCGGGACTAGCGGGCCGGACGACAATGAGCAGTTCTTC	CASSKISGTSGPDDNEQFF
TRBV19	12	.	.	TRBJ1-1	TGTGCCAGTAGTACCGGACTATCTGAAGCTTTCTTT	CASSTGLSEAFF
TRBV7-7	17	TRBD1	.	TRBJ1-1	TGTGCTAGCAGCGAGACAGGGGACACTCCTTGGGGTACTGAAGCTTTCTTT	CASSETGDTPWGTEAFF
TRBV27	15	.	.	TRBJ2-1	TGTGCCAGCAGTTTTGGGGGCTCTTACTACAATGAGCAGTTCTTC	CASSFGGSYYNEQFF
TRBV28	12	.	.	TRBJ1-5	.	CASSTSHQPQHF
TRBV27	14	.	.	TRBJ2-5	TGTGCCAGCAGTTACGTAGATTCCCGGGAGACCCAGTACTTC	CASSYVDSRETQYF